Below are 23 T cell receptor beta chains sequenced from a single sample in a study of blood T cell repertoires in COVID-19. Libraries were prepared by immunoSEQ multiplex PCR; TCRdb keeps only in-frame clonotypes and omits some of them. The data hold some 120,000 clones, with approximately 84% observed a single time. Sample: peripheral blood. The receptors were sampled from a woman aged 25 to 39 who had recovered from COVID-19.

The chain joins TRBV6-1 to TRBJ1-1, with 8 bases aligning to TRBD1. Germline-derived CDR1 and CDR2 are MNHNS and SASEGT. This CDR3 contains 14 residues. J was trimmed by 4 bases and V by 1 base; bases with no gene match: 2. The chain's CDR3 is CASSEGTGGTEAFF. Written as DNA, the CDR3 is TGTGCCAGCAGTGAAGGTACAGGGGGCACTGAAGCTTTCTTT.

The chain carries TRBV29-1 and TRBJ2-7, with D possibly matching TRBD2 (6 bases). CDR1 and CDR2 from the germline V gene are SQVTM and ANQGSEA. The V end was cut by 3 bases, the J end by 9 bases, with 9 bases between. This CDR3 has 10 residues. The DNA for the CDR3 is TGCAGCGTTGAGGTGGGAGGGCAGTACTTC. Translation: CSVEVGGQYF.

V is TRBV7-3 and J is TRBJ2-3, with D uncertain. V was clipped by 3 bases and J by 0 bases, with 7 bases between them. The CDR3 has 14 residues. Looked up from germline, CDR1 is SGHTA and CDR2 is FQGTGA. This chain's CDR3 is CASSLSRSTDTQYF. CDR3 DNA: TGTGCCAGCAGCTTGAGCCGGAGCACAGATACGCAGTATTTT.

This chain connects TRBV11-2 to TRBJ1-2; possible D gene TRBD1, 5 bases. There are 14 residues in the CDR3. Deletions cut 5 bases from V and 4 bases from J, with 14 bases between. Germline V lookup: CDR1 SGHAT, CDR2 FQNNGV. CDR3 in amino acids: CASSRQLTPYGYTF. CDR3 bases: TGTGCCAGCAGCCGACAGCTCACCCCCTATGGCTACACCTTC.

The chain employs TRBV2 and TRBJ1-2; a possible D gene is TRBD1 (5 bases). V lost 4 bases and J 4 bases, leaving 13 bases between the germline ends. Germline-derived CDR1 and CDR2 are SNHLY and FYNNEI. The CDR3 is 14 amino acids. CDR3 sequence: CASSGGSGGYGYTF. In DNA, the CDR3 is TGTGCCAGCAGTGGCGGTTCCGGGGGCTATGGCTACACCTTC.

J is TRBJ2-1 and V is TRBV7-9, with 10 positions matching TRBD1. The CDR3 is 16 residues long. Germline CDR1 and CDR2: SEHNR and FQNEAQ (reference sequence). The ends lost 0 bases at V and 5 bases at J; junction bases unmatched: 4. In DNA form, the CDR3 reads TGTGCCAGCAGCTTAGCGGGACAGGGGTCTCACAATGAGCAGTTCTTC. This gives the protein CASSLAGQGSHNEQFF.

This clone was picked up many times. The sample has other DNA sequences that encode this CDR3 too. The chain joins TRBV2 to TRBJ2-7; 8 positions match TRBD1. CDR3 size: 14 residues. Germline CDR1 SNHLY, CDR2 FYNNEI. V trimming: 3 bases; J trimming: 4 bases; junction bases outside the gene matches: 5. The CDR3 region has the DNA TGTGCCAGCAGTGAGCAGGGGGCGGGGTACGAGCAGTACTTC. This sequence encodes CASSEQGAGYEQYF. The variable domain in full, with the rest retrieved from reference TRBV2 and TRBJ2-7, is EPEVTQTPSHQVTQMGQEVILRCVPISNHLYFYWYRQILGQKVEFLVSFYNNEISEKSEIFDDQFSVERPDGSNFTLKIRSTKLEDSAMYFCASSEQGAGYEQYFGPGTRLTVT.

Only a few counts were recorded for this clone. The chain employs TRBV9 and TRBJ1-2, with TRBD1 matching over 7 bases. V dropped 3 bases and J dropped 6; count of bases not matched to a gene: 2. Per the germline V gene, CDR1 is SGDLS and CDR2 is YYNGEE. The CDR3 covers 12 residues. The CDR3 loop is CASSGGTDGYTF. The CDR3 region has the DNA TGTGCCAGCAGCGGCGGGACAGATGGCTACACCTTC. Full variable domain (rest looked up from reference TRBV9 and TRBJ1-2): DSGVTQTPKHLITATGQRVTLRCSPRSGDLSVYWYQQSLDQGLQFLIQYYNGEERAKGNILERFSAQQFPDLHSELNLSSLELGDSALYFCASSGGTDGYTFGSGTRLTVV.

The rearrangement links TRBV30 to TRBJ2-1, with D possibly being TRBD1 (7 bases). This CDR3 is built from 15 residues. The germline CDR1 and CDR2 sequences are GTSNPN and SVGIG (reference sequence). V lost 4 bases and J 7 bases, leaving 20 bases between the germline ends. CDR3 sequence: CAWTRGGTAINEQFF. CDR3 sequence (DNA): TGTGCCTGGACTAGAGGGGGGACAGCGATTAATGAGCAGTTCTTC.

J is TRBJ1-4 and V is TRBV7-8; no clear D. CDR1 and CDR2 (germline): SGHVS, FQNEAQ. Trimming removed 2 bases from V and 0 bases from J, with 4 bases in between. The CDR3 consists of 14 residues. For the CDR3, the DNA is TGTGCCAGCAGCTTATATGCAACTAATGAAAAACTGTTTTTT. Translated: CASSLYATNEKLFF.

CDR3 bases: TGTGCCAGCAGTTGGGACAGCCCATGGACCCAGTACTTC. Translation: CASSWDSPWTQYF. This sequence joins TRBV12-3 or TRBV12-4 and TRBJ2-5, with 7 bases matching TRBD1. The CDR3 covers 13 residues. V gave up 4 bases and J gave up 7 bases; unmatched junction bases: 6.

This chain connects TRBV9 to TRBJ1-1; D perhaps matches TRBD1 (5 bases). The CDR3 loop spans 14 amino acids. The V end lost 2 bases, the J end lost 3 bases, and 11 bases lay between the germline ends. Germline V CDR1 and CDR2: SGDLS, YYNGEE. The CDR3 DNA reads TGTGCCAGCAGCGTGACTGGGGGGGACACTGAAGCTTTCTTT. Its translation: CASSVTGGDTEAFF. The full variable domain, completed using reference TRBV9 and TRBJ1-1, is DSGVTQTPKHLITATGQRVTLRCSPRSGDLSVYWYQQSLDQGLQFLIQYYNGEERAKGNILERFSAQQFPDLHSELNLSSLELGDSALYFCASSVTGGDTEAFFGQGTRLTVV.

The gene calls are TRBV19 and TRBJ2-1, with 12 bases identical to TRBD2. The CDR3 spans 18 residues. Germline lookup yields CDR1 LNHDA and CDR2 SQIVND (reference sequence). Unmatched junction bases numbered 9, after V lost 5 bases and J lost 1 base. CDR3 protein: CASSETSGRGRSYNEQFF. The CDR3 DNA is TGTGCCAGTAGTGAGACTAGCGGGAGAGGTCGGTCCTACAATGAGCAGTTCTTC.

This sequence joins TRBV19 and TRBJ2-1; 7 bases align to TRBD2. The V gene's germline CDR1 is LNHDA and CDR2 SQIVND (reference sequence). This CDR3 is 13 amino acids long. Losses at the gene ends were 3 bases for V and 7 bases for J; bases not matched to a gene: 3. CDR3 in DNA: TGTGCCAGTAGTATTGGGGGAGGGAATGAGCAGTTCTTC. Translating it yields CASSIGGGNEQFF.

The chain recombines TRBV6-2 or TRBV6-3 with TRBJ2-1; D gene uncertain. Per germline, CDR1 MNHEY and CDR2 SVGEGT. The ends were cut back, 0 bases at V and 10 bases at J, with 13 bases in the middle. The CDR3 has 14 residues. The CDR3 nucleotides read TGTGCCAGCAGTTACTCTTCATCCGGAGCCGAGCAGTTCTTC. Translated, it gives CASSYSSSGAEQFF.

The chain couples TRBV6-5 to TRBJ1-2; D possibly corresponds to TRBD1 (6 bases). Germline V gives CDR1 MNHEY, CDR2 SVGAGI. V was trimmed by 6 bases and J by 0 bases, leaving 11 bases between them. The CDR3 contains 14 residues. CDR3 loop: CASRGQGPNYGYTF. CDR3 sequence (DNA): TGTGCCAGCAGGGGGCAGGGGCCTAACTATGGCTACACCTTC.

The V call is TRBV4-1, the J call TRBJ1-3; tentatively, D is TRBD1 (5 bases). V was trimmed by 4 bases and J by 0 bases, leaving 10 bases between them. CDR3 size: 15 residues. CDR1 and CDR2 (germline): MGHRA, YSYEKL. This CDR3 is CASSLDSYSGNTIYF. The CDR3 bases are TGCGCCAGCAGCCTCGACAGTTACTCTGGAAACACCATATATTTT.

The chain has TRBV27 and TRBJ1-6, with a possible D match to TRBD1 (5 bases). The V and J ends lost 0 bases and 0 bases respectively, with 12 bases between them. Germline lookup yields CDR1 MNHEY and CDR2 SMNVEV (reference sequence). This CDR3 comprises 18 residues. CDR3 amino acids: CASSLSWQGLSYNSPLHF. The CDR3 nucleotides read TGTGCCAGCAGTTTATCTTGGCAGGGTCTCTCCTATAATTCACCCCTCCACTTT.

The chain joins TRBV2 to TRBJ1-6, with D possibly being TRBD1 (6 bases). The CDR3 is 15 residues long. V was clipped by 0 bases and J by 10 bases, with 13 bases between them. Per germline, CDR1 SNHLY and CDR2 FYNNEI. The CDR3 sequence: CASSEADSRRSPLHF. DNA of the CDR3: TGTGCCAGCAGTGAAGCGGACAGTCGAAGATCACCCCTCCACTTT.

The V call is TRBV15, the J call TRBJ1-2; 10 positions agree with TRBD1. The CDR3 extends over 14 amino acids. V shed 6 bases, J shed 7 bases, and the junction held 8 bases outside the gene matches. Germline-derived CDR1 and CDR2 are LNHNV and YYDKDF (reference sequence). The CDR3 region has the DNA TGTGCCACCAGTACCGGGACAGGGGTATCTGGCTACACCTTC. Protein: CATSTGTGVSGYTF.

CDR3 sequence (DNA): TGCAGCGTTGAAGATCTGTCGCAGGGGGCTAGGGGCTACACCTTC. It codes for CSVEDLSQGARGYTF. This chain links TRBV29-1 with TRBJ1-2; 8 nucleotides line up with TRBD1. Germline V gene lookup returns CDR1 SQVTM and CDR2 ANQGSEA. The CDR3 covers 15 residues. J gave up 8 bases and V 0 bases, and 11 bases lay outside the gene matches.

The chain is built from TRBV24-1 and TRBJ2-7, with D uncertain. The CDR3 runs 11 residues. CDR1 and CDR2 (germline): KGHDR, SFDVKD. V lost 5 bases to trimming and J lost 6 bases, with 7 bases between them. The CDR3 protein is CATSATGEQYF. The CDR3 nucleotides read TGTGCCACCAGTGCCACCGGCGAGCAGTACTTC.

This clone was seen a single time. The chain recombines TRBV6-5 with TRBJ1-4, with 8 positions matching TRBD1. CDR3 length equals 15 residues. Per germline, CDR1 MNHEY and CDR2 SVGAGI. V was pared by 4 bases and J by 3 bases, with 4 bases of the junction left unmatched. The CDR3 bases are TGTGCCAGCAGTTTATCGACAGGGGCTAATGAAAAACTGTTTTTT. Amino acid sequence: CASSLSTGANEKLFF.